This T cell receptor (beta chain) was captured by sequencing in a study of blood T cell repertoires in COVID-19. This clone appeared a single time. The CDR3 runs to 14 residues. V lost 3 bases, J lost 7 bases, and 2 bases stayed unmatched. In germline, CDR1 is SGHRS, CDR2 YFSETQ. Libraries were prepared by immunoSEQ multiplex PCR; TCRdb keeps only in-frame clonotypes and omits some of them. This sample has a few hundred thousand clones, with around 87% found just once. This clonotype originated in a woman in her forties or fifties with acute or convalescent COVID-19. Source material: peripheral blood. The gene calls are TRBV5-1 and TRBJ2-1; 12 bases align to TRBD2. In nucleotides, the CDR3 is TGCGCCAGCAGCTATGGACTAGCGGGAAATGAGCAGTTCTTC. This translates into CASSYGLAGNEQFF.